Sequencing of this TCR beta chain was carried out in a study of blood T cell repertoires in COVID-19. The protocol was immunoSEQ multiplex PCR, while the TCRdb copy is restricted to in-frame clones and leaves out a portion. The sample has 60,000 to 70,000 clones, 80% to 90% seen once. The CDR3 length is 13 residues. The germline gives CDR1 SQVTM, CDR2 ANQGSEA. Trimming stripped 4 bases from V and 5 bases from J, with 12 bases between. The chain links TRBV29-1 to TRBJ1-5, with a possible D match to TRBD1 (5 bases). Sequenced input: peripheral blood. This sequence was found in a woman in her sixties or seventies with acute or convalescent COVID-19. The CDR3 coding sequence is TGCAGCGTTGGGGAACAGGTAGATCAGCCCCAGCATTTT. It is translated as CSVGEQVDQPQHF.